This passage covers 20 T cell receptor beta chains from one sample sequenced in a study of Ad26.COV2.S vaccination and SARS-CoV-2 variants. Clones were read by immunoSEQ multiplex PCR, and TCRdb kept only the in-frame ones, dropping some. This sample has some 340,000 clones, with around 84% found just once. Treatment meaning: 19 received Ad26.COV2.S at low or high dose, single or two shots; about five received placebo; per-sample allocation not given. After the first vaccine or placebo injection, samples were drawn on day 63. Sample: peripheral blood, taken in a trial of Ad26.COV2.S vaccine versus placebo. These receptors all stem from a person aged 18-60 years who received the Ad26.COV2.S COVID-19 vaccine or a placebo.

The genes are TRBV18 and TRBJ2-7; D not resolved. V lost 1 base and J 2 bases, leaving 9 bases between the germline ends. Germline values: CDR1 KGHSH, CDR2 LQKENI. The CDR3 consists of 14 residues. The CDR3 sequence: CASSPRQLAYEQYF. The CDR3 region has the DNA TGTGCCAGCTCACCACGGCAGCTAGCCTACGAGCAGTACTTC.

The count of this clone is one. The genes are TRBV6-7 and TRBJ2-5; 7 bases fit TRBD2. TRBV6-7 is noted as an ORF with a role that remains uncertain. Losses at the gene ends were 7 bases for V and 3 bases for J; bases not matched to a gene: 14. The CDR3 has 16 residues. The CDR3 here is CASKSQRGPSEETQYF. CDR3 coding DNA: TGTGCCAGCAAGTCCCAGCGGGGCCCTTCGGAAGAGACCCAGTACTTC.

The table lists this clone with a few counts. Other DNA variants within this sample encode the same CDR3. The chain has TRBV11-2 and TRBJ1-4, with D possibly TRBD1 on 6 matching bases. The CDR3 runs to 14 residues. Germline CDR1 reads SGHAT; CDR2 reads FQNNGV. The V end was cut by 5 bases, the J end by 5 bases, with 12 bases between. Here the CDR3 DNA reads TGTGCCAGCAGCCTTACAGGGCTCAATGAAAAACTGTTTTTT. Translating gives CASSLTGLNEKLFF.

The chain joins TRBV7-9 to TRBJ2-1, with TRBD2 identical over 7 bases. Per germline, CDR1 SEHNR and CDR2 FQNEAQ (reference sequence). There are 16 residues in the CDR3. The J segment lost 0 bases and the V segment lost 5 bases, leaving 7 bases of the junction unmatched. CDR3 loop: CASSPLGGGSYNEQFF. The DNA for the CDR3 is TGTGCCAGCAGCCCCCTAGGCGGGGGCTCCTACAATGAGCAGTTCTTC.

V gene TRBV7-2 combines with J gene TRBJ1-1; D is unresolved. V lost 0 bases and J 3 bases, leaving 11 bases between the germline ends. The CDR3 is 15 amino acids. Germline loops: CDR1 SGHTA, CDR2 FQGNSA. CDR3 in DNA: TGTGCCAGCAGCTTAGCTTGGCAGGTCGACACTGAAGCTTTCTTT. This codes for CASSLAWQVDTEAFF.

The chain uses TRBV18 and TRBJ1-1; 7 positions match TRBD1. Trimming cost V 3 bases and J 5 bases; bases outside gene matches: 6. In germline, CDR1 is KGHSH, CDR2 LQKENI. The CDR3 has 14 residues. The CDR3 here is CASSPRQGWTEAFF. The CDR3 DNA is TGTGCCAGCTCACCGAGACAGGGTTGGACTGAAGCTTTCTTT.

This chain connects TRBV19 to TRBJ2-3; TRBD1 or TRBD2 may be the D gene (5 bases each). The CDR3 has 13 amino acids. V lost 4 bases and J 6 bases, leaving 11 bases between the germline ends. Germline V gene lookup returns CDR1 LNHDA and CDR2 SQIVND (reference sequence). The DNA of the CDR3 is TGTGCCAGTAGTACTCGGGACGATGATACGCAGTATTTT. Its translation: CASSTRDDDTQYF. Full variable domain (outside the CDR3, taken from reference TRBV19 and TRBJ2-3): DGGITQSPKYLFRKEGQNVTLSCEQNLNHDAMYWYRQDPGQGLRLIYYSQIVNDFQKGDIAEGYSVSREKKESFPLTVTSAQKNPTAFYLCASSTRDDDTQYFGPGTRLTVL.

The V gene is TRBV19, the J gene TRBJ1-1, with D possibly TRBD1 on 5 matching bases. The V gene's germline CDR1 is LNHDA and CDR2 SQIVND (reference sequence). This CDR3 has 15 amino acids. V lost 7 bases and J 6 bases, leaving 21 bases between the germline ends. The CDR3 region has the DNA TGTGCCAGTACCCCCGGGAGGGGCTTCTATGCTGAAGCTTTCTTT. The encoded protein is CASTPGRGFYAEAFF.

This clone was detected only once. The rearrangement links TRBV25-1 to TRBJ1-5; D may be TRBD1 (5 bases). The V end lost 1 base, the J end lost 3 bases, and 16 bases lay between the germline ends. CDR1 MGHDK and CDR2 SYGVNS come from the germline V gene. This CDR3 is built from 17 residues. CDR3 DNA: TGTGCCAGCAGTGAATCTGGTACAGGCTCGTCCAATCAGCCCCAGCATTTT. This gives the protein CASSESGTGSSNQPQHF.

The chain links TRBV5-1 to TRBJ2-3, with 11 bases matching TRBD2. The germline CDR1 and CDR2 sequences are SGHRS and YFSETQ. CDR3 length: 16 residues. The V and J ends lost 0 bases and 3 bases, in that order; junction bases with no gene match: 3. The CDR3 DNA sequence: TGCGCCAGCAGCTTGGACCCTAGCGGGGGGACAGATACGCAGTATTTT. Protein: CASSLDPSGGTDTQYF.

V and J are TRBV6-5 and TRBJ2-1, with 9 bases that match TRBD1. The CDR3 runs to 14 residues. Germline lookup yields CDR1 MNHEY and CDR2 SVGAGI. J gave up 4 bases and V 11 bases, and 9 bases lay outside the gene matches. The CDR3 DNA is TGTGCCCTAGACAGGGGGTATTTGTACAATGAGCAGTTCTTC. It yields the protein CALDRGYLYNEQFF.

The chain links TRBV29-1 to TRBJ1-1; 7 bases fit TRBD1. The V gene's germline CDR1 is SQVTM and CDR2 ANQGSEA. The CDR3 totals 13 residues. V shed 6 bases, J shed 5 bases, and the junction held 9 bases outside the gene matches. The CDR3 region is CSVGGPTGTEAFF. The CDR3 DNA sequence: TGCAGCGTAGGGGGCCCGACGGGAACTGAAGCTTTCTTT. The variable domain in full, with the rest retrieved from reference TRBV29-1 and TRBJ1-1, is SAVISQKPSRDICQRGTSLTIQCQVDSQVTMMFWYRQQPGQSLTLIATANQGSEATYESGFVIDKFPISRPNLTFSTLTVSNMSPEDSSIYLCSVGGPTGTEAFFGQGTRLTVV.

V and J are TRBV30 and TRBJ2-7; 7 bases align to TRBD2. The V segment lost 1 base and the J segment 6 bases; nucleotides outside the gene matches: 3. This CDR3 region has 12 residues. Germline assignment: CDR1 GTSNPN and CDR2 SVGIG (reference sequence). DNA of the CDR3: TGTGCCTGGAGTGCAGGGAGGGGCGAGCAGTACTTC. Its translation: CAWSAGRGEQYF.

The rearrangement joins TRBV7-2 to TRBJ2-4; perhaps D is TRBD1 or TRBD2 (5 bases each). This CDR3 is 15 amino acids long. Germline V gene data show CDR1 as SGHTA and CDR2 as FQGNSA. The germline V and J ends were trimmed by 0 bases and 3 bases, with 9 bases remaining between them. The chain's CDR3 is CASSLAGTDKNIQYF. DNA of the CDR3: TGTGCCAGCAGCTTAGCCGGGACGGACAAAAACATTCAGTACTTC.

CDR3 in amino acids: CASSTRSGAAYEQYF. In nucleotides, the CDR3 is TGTGCCAGCAGCACTCGGTCCGGGGCGGCCTACGAGCAGTACTTC. This chain joins TRBV7-2 and TRBJ2-7, with D perhaps assigned TRBD1 or TRBD2 (5 bases each). The CDR3 length is 15 residues. The germline CDR1 and CDR2 sequences are SGHTA and FQGNSA. With 5 bases removed from V and 2 bases from J, the gap between germline ends came to 16 bases.

The chain carries TRBV19 and TRBJ1-2; 8 bases agree with TRBD1. The V gene end was trimmed by 5 bases and the J gene end by 7 bases; junction bases not matched to a gene: 9. CDR1 and CDR2 from the germline V gene are LNHDA and SQIVND (reference sequence). The CDR3 totals 14 residues. DNA of the CDR3: TGTGCCAGTAGTCTGGGGGGACAGGCGCCTGGCTACACCTTC. Translating gives CASSLGGQAPGYTF.

The J gene is TRBJ2-7, the V gene TRBV27; TRBD2 aligns across 15 bases. The V and J ends lost 0 bases and 2 bases, in that order; junction bases with no gene match: 5. Germline loops: CDR1 MNHEY, CDR2 SMNVEV (reference sequence). The CDR3 runs 18 residues. The CDR3: CASSLSGLAGGPAYEQYF. The CDR3 nucleotides read TGTGCCAGCAGTTTATCGGGACTAGCGGGGGGTCCTGCCTACGAGCAGTACTTC.

This clone was counted once. The chain uses TRBV21-1 and TRBJ2-7. TRBV21-1 is annotated as a pseudogene. The CDR3 loop spans 12 amino acids. The chain's CDR3 is CASSKQVDEQYF. In DNA form, the CDR3 reads TGTGCCAGCAGCAAACAAGTCGACGAGCAGTACTTC.

CDR3 region: CASSERTRGAFF. The DNA for the CDR3 is TGTGCCAGCAGTGAACGGACTAGGGGGGCTTTCTTT. The V call is TRBV25-1, the J call TRBJ1-1, with D possibly TRBD1 on 6 matching bases. Germline V gives CDR1 MGHDK, CDR2 SYGVNS. The CDR3 spans 12 residues. V lost 2 bases to trimming and J lost 11 bases, with 12 bases between them.

V is TRBV3-1 (or the pseudogene TRBV3-2) and J is TRBJ2-7, with D unresolved. V dropped 5 bases and J dropped 1 base, with 9 bases sitting between them. CDR3 length equals 13 residues. Germline V lookup: CDR1 LGHDT, CDR2 YNNKEL (reference sequence). In DNA, the CDR3 is TGTGCCAGCAGCGACTGGAGATCCTACGAGCAGTACTTC. It encodes CASSDWRSYEQYF.